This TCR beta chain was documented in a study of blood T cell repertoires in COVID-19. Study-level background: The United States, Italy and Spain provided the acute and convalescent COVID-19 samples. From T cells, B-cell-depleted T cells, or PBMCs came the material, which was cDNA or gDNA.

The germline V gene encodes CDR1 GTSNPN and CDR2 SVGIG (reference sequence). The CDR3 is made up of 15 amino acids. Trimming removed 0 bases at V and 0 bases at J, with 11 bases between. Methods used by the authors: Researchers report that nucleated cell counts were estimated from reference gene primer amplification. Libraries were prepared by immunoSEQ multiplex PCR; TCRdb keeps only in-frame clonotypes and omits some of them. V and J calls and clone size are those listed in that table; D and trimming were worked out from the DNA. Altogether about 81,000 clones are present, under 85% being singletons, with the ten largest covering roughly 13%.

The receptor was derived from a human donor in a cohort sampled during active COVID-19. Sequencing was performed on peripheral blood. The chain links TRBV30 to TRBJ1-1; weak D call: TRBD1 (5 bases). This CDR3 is CAWSVGAGMNTEAFF. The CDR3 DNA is TGTGCCTGGAGTGTAGGGGCGGGGATGAACACTGAAGCTTTCTTT.